A single sample is the source of the 16 T cell receptor beta chains below, sequenced in a study of read filtering for tumor transcriptome and immune sequencing (dated by TCRdb to the early 2020s). Sequenced using an Illumina HiSeq 4000. Starting from 400 ng RNA, TCR libraries were constructed with the Immunoverse kit using molecular barcoded adaptors that cover the alpha/delta and beta/gamma chains. TCRdb passed the public sequencing reads through fastp at Q25 and MiXCR, retaining productive beta sequences. Rows are combined by CDR3 protein, so each entry shows the most common genes and DNA. This sample is represented by 43,000 or so distinct CDR3 sequences; over 9.5% of them were singletons. The biggest ten clones account for about 14% of the sample. Sequencing was performed on a population of CD138-negative cells sorted from bone marrow. The sample's cell subset or site label is to be understood as: bone marrow mononuclear cells depleted of CD138+ plasma/myeloma cells by negative magnetic selection. The receptors derive from a donor at least 40 years old with multiple myeloma.

This clonotype was seen many times. CDR3 DNA: TGCGCCAGCAGCCAGATAGCGGGAGGGGGGGAGACCCAGTACTTC. This gives the protein CASSQIAGGGETQYF. The rearrangement uses TRBV4-1 and TRBJ2-5, with TRBD2 matching over 11 bases. The CDR3 sequence is 15 residues long. Germline V gene sequence: CDR1 MGHRA, CDR2 YSYEKL. After removal of 3 bases from V and 5 bases from J, the junction contained 5 bases not matched to a gene.

In this sample, this clonotype turned up many times. V is TRBV28 and J is TRBJ2-1; weak D call: TRBD2 (6 bases). Trimming cost V 6 bases and J 4 bases, with 13 bases left between them. The CDR3 contains 14 residues. Per germline, CDR1 MDHEN and CDR2 SYDVKM. The CDR3 reads CASSQRGGYNEQFF. In DNA form, the CDR3 reads TGTGCCAGCAGCCAGCGAGGAGGGTACAATGAGCAGTTCTTC.

This clonotype was seen many times. The chain recombines TRBV3-1 with TRBJ2-7; 9 positions match TRBD2. V shed 3 bases, J shed 0 bases, and the junction held 3 bases outside the gene matches. The CDR3 contains 15 residues. CDR1 and CDR2 from the germline V gene are LGHDT and YNNKEL (reference sequence). The CDR3, as DNA: TGTGCCAGCAGCCATCTAGCGGGGAGCTCCTACGAGCAGTACTTC. This gives the protein CASSHLAGSSYEQYF.

This clonotype was observed a handful of times. A much more abundant neighbour one base away suggests this may be a read error. The V gene is TRBV5-4, the J gene TRBJ2-7, with 7 nucleotides matching TRBD2. The CDR3 has 15 amino acids. The trim removed 4 bases at V and 3 bases at J, leaving 10 bases unmatched. Germline V gene lookup returns CDR1 SGHNT and CDR2 YYREEE (reference sequence). The CDR3 spells CASSPGLSAVYEQYF. As DNA, the CDR3 is TGTGCCAGCAGCCCGGGACTATCGGCAGTCTACGAGCAGTACTTC.

In nucleotides, the CDR3 is TGTGCCAGCAGCTTGACGGCCAATTTCGCTGTAGCTTTCTTT. As protein: CASSLTANFAVAFF. This chain uses TRBV11-2 with TRBJ1-1; no clear D. The V and J ends lost 3 bases and 10 bases respectively, with 18 bases between them. The CDR3 sequence is 14 residues long. Per germline, CDR1 SGHAT and CDR2 FQNNGV.

The sample holds many counts of this clonotype. V usage is TRBV7-9 and J usage is TRBJ2-7; D not resolved. The CDR3 has 15 amino acids. The V end lost 2 bases, the J end lost 0 bases, and 11 bases lay between the germline ends. Germline CDR1 is SEHNR and CDR2 is FQNEAQ (reference sequence). Here the CDR3 reads CASSLSWRSSYEQYF. The CDR3 bases are TGTGCCAGCAGCTTATCCTGGAGAAGCTCCTACGAGCAGTACTTC.

This chain links TRBV20-1 with TRBJ2-1; D unclear. This CDR3 comprises 11 residues. Germline lookup yields CDR1 DFQATT and CDR2 SNEGSKA (reference sequence). Between the trimmed V and J ends, which lost 1 base and 8 bases, there was a span of 6 bases. For the CDR3, the DNA is TGCAGTGCTAGAGGAGGCCATGAGCAGTTCTTC. Its translation is CSARGGHEQFF.

This clonotype came up many times. The chain is built from TRBV20-1 and TRBJ2-5; 8 bases map to TRBD2. The V gene end was trimmed by 6 bases and the J gene end by 3 bases; junction bases not matched to a gene: 3. CDR1 DFQATT and CDR2 SNEGSKA come from the germline V gene (reference sequence). The CDR3 contains 12 residues. The CDR3 region has the DNA TGCAGTGCCGGACTAGCTGAAGAGACCCAGTACTTC. Translation: CSAGLAEETQYF.

This clonotype was counted a few times. A single base separates this from a much larger clone, so it may be a read error. This chain uses TRBV9 with TRBJ2-1; maybe TRBD1 (6 bases). CDR1 and CDR2 (germline): SGDLS, YYNGEE. This CDR3 is built from 13 residues. The CDR3 is CASSPGVANEQLF. DNA of the CDR3: TGTGCCAGCAGCCCAGGGGTAGCCAATGAGCAGCTCTTC.

This clonotype was detected many times. This sequence joins TRBV3-1 and TRBJ2-7; 9 positions agree with TRBD2. V lost 1 base, J lost 2 bases, and 6 bases stayed unmatched. Germline V gene data show CDR1 as LGHDT and CDR2 as YNNKEL (reference sequence). The CDR3 is 16 amino acids. The CDR3 sequence is CASSQGLAEKTYEQYF. In nucleotides, the CDR3 is TGTGCCAGCAGCCAAGGACTAGCGGAGAAGACCTACGAGCAGTACTTC.

This clonotype appeared many times. This chain connects TRBV13 to TRBJ2-3; tentatively, D is TRBD1 or TRBD2 (5 bases each). The CDR3 extends over 16 amino acids. V lost 5 bases, J lost 5 bases, and 20 bases lay in between. In germline, CDR1 is PRHDT, CDR2 FYEKMQ (reference sequence). The CDR3, as DNA: TGTGCCAGCAGCACCGGGACCATCCAAGTTATAGATACGCAGTATTTT. It specifies CASSTGTIQVIDTQYF. Drawing the rest from reference TRBV13 and TRBJ2-3, the complete variable domain is AAGVIQSPRHLIKEKRETATLKCYPIPRHDTVYWYQQGPGQDPQFLISFYEKMQSDKGSIPDRFSAQQFSDYHSELNMSSLELGDSALYFCASSTGTIQVIDTQYFGPGTRLTVL.

Concerning this clonotype itself: A read error is the likely source, as a far larger clone sits one nucleotide away. The gene calls are TRBV12-3 or TRBV12-4 and TRBJ1-1; D is uncertain. This CDR3 contains 17 residues. CDR3: CASGLDFWAGGRTEAFF. CDR3 nucleotides: TGTGCTAGTGGTTTGGACTTTTGGGCAGGCGGGCGCACTGAAGCTTTCTTT.

This clonotype has ten or more counts. J is TRBJ2-3 and V is TRBV20-1; D unresolved. CDR3 length equals 11 residues. In germline, CDR1 is DFQATT, CDR2 SNEGSKA (reference sequence). V gave up 4 bases and J gave up 6 bases, with 8 bases separating them. The CDR3, as DNA: TGCAGTGCTAAGAAAAAGGATACGCAGTATTTT. Its protein product is CSAKKKDTQYF.

The V call is TRBV3-1, the J call TRBJ2-1; 12 nucleotides match TRBD2. The CDR3 covers 18 residues. Germline lookup yields CDR1 LGHDT and CDR2 YNNKEL (reference sequence). J was trimmed by 6 bases and V by 3 bases; bases with no gene match: 12. CDR3 sequence reads: CASSQGSRLAGVLNEQFF. In nucleotides, the CDR3 is TGTGCCAGCAGCCAGGGGAGCCGACTAGCGGGAGTCCTCAATGAGCAGTTCTTC.

This clonotype was recorded at least ten times. The rearrangement joins TRBV7-6 to TRBJ2-1; D not certain. The CDR3 sequence is 13 residues long. Germline V lookup: CDR1 SGHVS, CDR2 FNYEAQ. The V end was cut by 2 bases, the J end by 7 bases, with 9 bases between. The CDR3 DNA reads as TGTGCCAGCAGCTTAACTAACTTGAATGAGCAGTTCTTC. Residues: CASSLTNLNEQFF.

This clonotype was recorded at least ten times. This chain links TRBV7-8 with TRBJ2-3, with TRBD2 matching 11 bases. The CDR3 spans 16 residues. CDR1 SGHVS and CDR2 FQNEAQ come from the germline V gene. The V and J ends lost 5 bases and 5 bases, in that order; junction bases with no gene match: 9. The CDR3 loop reads CASSRKLAGVGDTQYF. The DNA of the CDR3 is TGTGCCAGCAGCCGAAAACTAGCGGGAGTGGGAGATACGCAGTATTTT.